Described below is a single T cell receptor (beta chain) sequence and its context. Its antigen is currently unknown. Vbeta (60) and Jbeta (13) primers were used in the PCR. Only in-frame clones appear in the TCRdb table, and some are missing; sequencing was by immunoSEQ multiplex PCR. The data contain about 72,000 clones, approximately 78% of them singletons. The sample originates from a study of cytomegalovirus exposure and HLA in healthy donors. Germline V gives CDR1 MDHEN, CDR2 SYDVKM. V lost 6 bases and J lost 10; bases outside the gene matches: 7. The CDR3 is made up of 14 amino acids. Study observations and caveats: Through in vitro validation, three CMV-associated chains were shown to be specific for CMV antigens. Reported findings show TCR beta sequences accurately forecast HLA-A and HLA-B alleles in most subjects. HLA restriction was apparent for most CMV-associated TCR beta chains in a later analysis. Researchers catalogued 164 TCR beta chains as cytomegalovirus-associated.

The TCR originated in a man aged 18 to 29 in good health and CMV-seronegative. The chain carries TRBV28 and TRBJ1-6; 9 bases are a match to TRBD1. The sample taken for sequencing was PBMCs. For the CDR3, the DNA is TGTGCCAGCAGATGGGACAGGGAAGGGTCACCCCTCCACTTT. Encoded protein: CASRWDREGSPLHF.